Below are 18 T cell receptor beta chains sequenced from a single sample in a study of T cell responses to AZD1222 COVID-19 vaccine. The table came from immunoSEQ multiplex PCR; TCRdb's copy has only in-frame clones and leaves some out. The table lists roughly 100,000 clones, around 91% of them singletons, with under 5.5% in the top ten. This specimen consisted of peripheral blood, obtained on day 0 of AZD1222 vaccination. The receptors here all came from an adult in good health.

V and J are TRBV7-2 and TRBJ2-1; 7 bases agree with TRBD1. J gave up 3 bases and V 2 bases, and 7 bases lay outside the gene matches. The germline gives CDR1 SGHTA, CDR2 FQGNSA. CDR3 size: 16 residues. CDR3 sequence (DNA): TGTGCCAGCAGCTTAACTGGTGCAGGGGGCTACAATGAGCAGTTCTTC. It translates to CASSLTGAGGYNEQFF.

This clone was detected a few times. This chain joins TRBV6-5 and TRBJ2-7; D unclear. V was trimmed by 6 bases and J by 7 bases, leaving 13 bases between them. The CDR3 is made up of 12 amino acids. Germline lookup yields CDR1 MNHEY and CDR2 SVGAGI. CDR3 DNA: TGTGCCAGCAGAGATACATGGGGTGAGCAGTACTTC. Its translation: CASRDTWGEQYF.

The V gene is TRBV28, the J gene TRBJ1-6; D gene uncertain. CDR3 length: 13 residues. Deletions cut 3 bases from V and 13 bases from J, with 13 bases between. Germline values: CDR1 MDHEN, CDR2 SYDVKM. The CDR3, as DNA: TGTGCCAGCAGTTTGGGCGAGATTCGGCCCCTCCACTTT. Translation: CASSLGEIRPLHF. Drawing the rest from reference TRBV28 and TRBJ1-6, the complete variable domain is DVKVTQSSRYLVKRTGEKVFLECVQDMDHENMFWYRQDPGLGLRLIYFSYDVKMKEKGDIPEGYSVSREKKERFSLILESASTNQTSMYLCASSLGEIRPLHFGNGTRLTVT.

This rearrangement joins TRBV7-9 to TRBJ2-2; 7 nucleotides agree with TRBD2. Losses at the gene ends were 1 base for V and 5 bases for J; bases not matched to a gene: 4. The germline V gene encodes CDR1 SEHNR and CDR2 FQNEAQ (reference sequence). This CDR3 has 15 amino acids. This chain's CDR3 is CASSLGGGQTGELFF. The CDR3 DNA reads as TGTGCCAGCAGCTTAGGCGGGGGTCAGACCGGGGAGCTGTTTTTT. The whole variable domain, filled in from reference TRBV7-9 and TRBJ2-2, reads DTGVSQNPRHKITKRGQNVTFRCDPISEHNRLYWYRQTLGQGPEFLTYFQNEAQLEKSRLLSDRFSAERPKGSFSTLEIQRTEQGDSAMYLCASSLGGGQTGELFFGEGSRLTVL.

A single count supports this clone. The DNA for the CDR3 is TGTGCCAGCAGCGCCCGGGACAGCTACTACGAGCAGTACTTC. Translation gives CASSARDSYYEQYF. The rearrangement uses TRBV9 and TRBJ2-7, with TRBD1 matching over 7 bases. The CDR3 is made up of 14 amino acids. CDR1 and CDR2 (germline): SGDLS, YYNGEE. V was clipped by 3 bases and J by 3 bases; unmatched bases: 6.

The chain couples TRBV30 to TRBJ1-2, with D maybe TRBD1 (5 bases). In germline, CDR1 is GTSNPN, CDR2 SVGIG (reference sequence). CDR3 length: 11 residues. CDR3 DNA: TGTGGGGGCAGGGTCTCCTATGGCTACACCTTC. Protein product: CGGRVSYGYTF.

This clone was seen many times. The V call is TRBV6-1, the J call TRBJ2-1; 11 bases map to TRBD2. The CDR3 is 15 amino acids. CDR1 and CDR2 (germline): MNHNS, SASEGT. Losses at the gene ends were 3 bases for V and 4 bases for J; bases not matched to a gene: 2. CDR3 sequence reads: CASSDRLAGYNEQFF. The CDR3, as DNA: TGTGCCAGCAGTGACCGACTAGCGGGGTACAATGAGCAGTTCTTC.

The chain recombines TRBV9 with TRBJ2-5; the D gene is possibly TRBD2 (6 bases). V was cut by 0 bases and J by 5 bases, with 8 bases left in between. CDR1 is SGDLS and CDR2 is YYNGEE in the germline V gene. The CDR3 contains 13 residues. CDR3: CASSVGLAETQYF. The CDR3 DNA sequence: TGTGCCAGCAGCGTAGGTCTAGCGGAGACCCAGTACTTC.

This chain joins TRBV25-1 and TRBJ2-2, with D maybe TRBD2 (6 bases). V was pared by 4 bases and J by 3 bases, with 18 bases between. From germline, CDR1 is MGHDK and CDR2 SYGVNS. The CDR3 spans 17 residues. The chain's CDR3 is CASSGSEGLGDTGELFF. CDR3 nucleotide sequence: TGTGCCAGCAGTGGCTCGGAGGGTCTGGGGGACACCGGGGAGCTGTTTTTT.

This chain joins TRBV6-6 and TRBJ1-5; weak D call: TRBD1 (5 bases). The CDR3 loop spans 14 amino acids. CDR1 is MNHNY and CDR2 is SVGAGI in the germline V gene (reference sequence). V lost 6 bases to trimming and J lost 1 base, with 10 bases between them. The CDR3, as DNA: TGTGCCAGCAGGCTTGGGGGGAGCAATCAGCCCCAGCATTTT. It encodes CASRLGGSNQPQHF.

J is TRBJ1-1 and V is TRBV2; D remains unclear. Trimming removed 8 bases at V and 3 bases at J, with 7 bases between. CDR3 length: 11 residues. Germline CDR1 and CDR2: SNHLY and FYNNEI. The CDR3 spells CASLEDTEAFF. The CDR3 DNA reads TGTGCCAGCCTTGAAGACACTGAAGCTTTCTTT.

This clone appeared a single time. The rearrangement links TRBV18 to TRBJ2-3; 15 bases are shared with TRBD2. Germline V gene lookup returns CDR1 KGHSH and CDR2 LQKENI. The CDR3 runs to 17 residues. V was pared by 6 bases and J by 7 bases, with 11 bases of the junction left unmatched. CDR3 DNA: TGTGCCAGCTCCCCCGGGACTAGCGGGGGGTCCGCCAATACGCAGTATTTT. The encoded protein is CASSPGTSGGSANTQYF. Variable domain in full (rest from reference TRBV18 and TRBJ2-3): NAGVMQNPRHLVRRRGQEARLRCSPMKGHSHVYWYRQLPEEGLKFMVYLQKENIIDESGMPKERFSAEFPKEGPSILRIQQVVRGDSAAYFCASSPGTSGGSANTQYFGPGTRLTVL.

V and J are TRBV6-5 and TRBJ1-5; D possibly corresponds to TRBD1 (5 bases). V gave up 5 bases and J gave up 0 bases, with 8 bases separating them. The CDR3 spans 14 residues. Germline CDR1 and CDR2: MNHEY and SVGAGI. The CDR3 bases are TGTGCCAGCAGTCTACAGGTTAGCAATCAGCCCCAGCATTTT. Its protein product is CASSLQVSNQPQHF.

The genes are TRBV4-1 and TRBJ1-6, with D unresolved. The CDR3 consists of 18 residues. V was cut by 4 bases and J by 0 bases, with 16 bases left in between. CDR1 and CDR2 (germline): MGHRA, YSYEKL. This CDR3 is CASSPTLGRNSYNSPLHF. The DNA of the CDR3 is TGCGCCAGCAGCCCGACATTGGGGAGAAACTCCTATAATTCACCCCTCCACTTT.

This clone appeared once. The rearrangement joins TRBV5-4 to TRBJ2-3, with TRBD2 identical over 9 bases. The V gene end was trimmed by 3 bases and the J gene end by 3 bases; junction bases not matched to a gene: 5. CDR1 is SGHNT and CDR2 is YYREEE in the germline V gene (reference sequence). This CDR3 spans 15 amino acids. CDR3 sequence: CASSSAGGGTDTQYF. CDR3 sequence (DNA): TGTGCCAGCAGCTCAGCGGGGGGCGGGACAGATACGCAGTATTTT.

This chain uses TRBV7-2 with TRBJ2-7; the match to TRBD2 covers 11 bases. This CDR3 comprises 15 residues. The V and J ends lost 5 bases and 4 bases, in that order; junction bases with no gene match: 7. Germline V gives CDR1 SGHTA, CDR2 FQGNSA. Here the CDR3 DNA reads TGTGCCAGCAGCGCCGTAGCGGGGGGGGTGTACGAGCAGTACTTC. It codes for CASSAVAGGVYEQYF.

The rearrangement links TRBV20-1 to TRBJ2-3; D is perhaps TRBD2 (5 bases). Deletions cut 3 bases from V and 2 bases from J, with 12 bases between. Germline CDR1 and CDR2: DFQATT and SNEGSKA (reference sequence). The CDR3 is 14 amino acids. The CDR3 protein is CSASLSGFTDTQYF. As DNA, the CDR3 is TGCAGTGCTAGTCTTTCGGGGTTCACAGATACGCAGTATTTT.

CDR3 DNA: TGTGCCACCAGCAGAGGGGCCGGTTACGAGCAGTACTTC. Residues: CATSRGAGYEQYF. The chain recombines TRBV15 with TRBJ2-7; D ambiguous. This CDR3 spans 13 amino acids. Per germline, CDR1 LNHNV and CDR2 YYDKDF (reference sequence). V was clipped by 1 base and J by 4 bases, with 8 bases between them. The full variable domain, completed using reference TRBV15 and TRBJ2-7, is DAMVIQNPRYQVTQFGKPVTLSCSQTLNHNVMYWYQQKSSQAPKLLFHYYDKDFNNEADTPDNFQSRRPNTSFCFLDIRSPGLGDTAMYLCATSRGAGYEQYFGPGTRLTVT.